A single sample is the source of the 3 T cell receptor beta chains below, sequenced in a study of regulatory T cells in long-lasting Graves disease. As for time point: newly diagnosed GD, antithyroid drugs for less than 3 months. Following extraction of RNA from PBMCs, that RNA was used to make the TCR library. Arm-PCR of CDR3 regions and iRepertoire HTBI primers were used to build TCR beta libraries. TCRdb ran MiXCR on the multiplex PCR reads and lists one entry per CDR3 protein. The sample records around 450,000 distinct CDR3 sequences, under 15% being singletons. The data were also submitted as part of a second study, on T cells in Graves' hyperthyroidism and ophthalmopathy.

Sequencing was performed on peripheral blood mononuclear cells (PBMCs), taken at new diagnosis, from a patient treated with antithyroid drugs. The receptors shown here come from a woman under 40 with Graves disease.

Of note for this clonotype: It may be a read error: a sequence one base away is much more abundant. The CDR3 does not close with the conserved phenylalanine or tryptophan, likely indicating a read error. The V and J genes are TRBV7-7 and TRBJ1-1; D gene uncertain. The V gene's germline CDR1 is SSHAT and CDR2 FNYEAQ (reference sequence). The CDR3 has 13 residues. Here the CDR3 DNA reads TGTGCTAGCAAAGCATCTTTGAACACTGAAGCTTTCCTT. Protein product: CASKASLNTEAFL.

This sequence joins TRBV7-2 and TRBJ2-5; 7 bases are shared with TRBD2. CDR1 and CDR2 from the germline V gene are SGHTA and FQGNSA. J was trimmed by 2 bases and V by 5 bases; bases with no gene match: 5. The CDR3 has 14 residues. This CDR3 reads CASSESGGQETQYF. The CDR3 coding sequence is TGTGCCAGCAGCGAATCGGGGGGACAAGAGACCCAGTACTTC.

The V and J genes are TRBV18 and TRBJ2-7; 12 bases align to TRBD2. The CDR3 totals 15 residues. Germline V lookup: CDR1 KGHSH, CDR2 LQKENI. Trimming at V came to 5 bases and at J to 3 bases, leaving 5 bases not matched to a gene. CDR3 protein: CASSSILAGGYEQYF. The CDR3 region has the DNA TGTGCCAGCTCATCTATACTAGCGGGAGGCTACGAGCAGTACTTC.